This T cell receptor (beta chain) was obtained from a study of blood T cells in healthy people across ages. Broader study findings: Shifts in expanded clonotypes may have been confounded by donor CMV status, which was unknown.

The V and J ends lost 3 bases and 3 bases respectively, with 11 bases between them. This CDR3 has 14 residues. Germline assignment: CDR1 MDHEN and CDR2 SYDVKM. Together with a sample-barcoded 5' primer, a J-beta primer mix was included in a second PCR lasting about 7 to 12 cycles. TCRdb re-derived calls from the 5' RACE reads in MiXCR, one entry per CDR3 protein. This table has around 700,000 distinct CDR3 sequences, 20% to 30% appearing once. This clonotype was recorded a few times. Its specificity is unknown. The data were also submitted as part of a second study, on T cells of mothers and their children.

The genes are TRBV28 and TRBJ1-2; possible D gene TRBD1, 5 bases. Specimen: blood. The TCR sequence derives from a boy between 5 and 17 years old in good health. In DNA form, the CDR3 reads TGTGCCAGCAGTTTGATCCCGGGGCACTATGGCTACACCTTC. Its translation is CASSLIPGHYGYTF.